A single sample gave rise to the 14 T cell receptor beta chains below, sequenced in a study of cytomegalovirus exposure and HLA in healthy donors. The PCR contained 60 Vbeta and 13 Jbeta primers. Libraries were prepared by immunoSEQ multiplex PCR; TCRdb keeps only in-frame clonotypes and omits some of them. The table shows 160,000 or so clones, with nearly 80% occurring only once. Sequencing used PBMCs. All receptors derive from a man between 40 and 49 years old in good health and CMV-seropositive.

The chain employs TRBV5-4 and TRBJ2-2; D is unclear. V dropped 0 bases and J dropped 4 bases, with 10 bases sitting between them. Looked up from germline, CDR1 is SGHNT and CDR2 is YYREEE (reference sequence). The CDR3 consists of 15 residues. CDR3 in DNA: TGTGCCAGCAGCTTGGTACGCGGCACCACCGGGGAGCTGTTTTTT. It encodes CASSLVRGTTGELFF.

The chain is built from TRBV4-1 and TRBJ2-3, with 7 bases that match TRBD2. CDR3 length: 17 residues. J was trimmed by 3 bases and V by 4 bases; bases with no gene match: 13. Germline CDR1 MGHRA, CDR2 YSYEKL. The CDR3 sequence is CASSLGIAGPGTDTQYF. The CDR3 DNA reads TGCGCCAGCAGCCTGGGAATAGCGGGTCCCGGAACAGATACGCAGTATTTT.

This chain connects TRBV7-3 to TRBJ2-1; TRBD2 aligns across 9 bases. Germline CDR1 is SGHTA and CDR2 is FQGTGA. The CDR3 spans 15 residues. V gave up 2 bases and J gave up 3 bases; unmatched junction bases: 2. The CDR3 bases are TGTGCCAGCAGCTTACAAGCGGGAGGCTACAATGAGCAGTTCTTC. Translating gives CASSLQAGGYNEQFF.

This chain uses TRBV19 with TRBJ2-1; maybe TRBD2 (5 bases). The CDR3 runs 14 residues. The germline V and J ends were trimmed by 6 bases and 0 bases, with 9 bases remaining between them. The V gene's germline CDR1 is LNHDA and CDR2 SQIVND (reference sequence). CDR3 sequence (DNA): TGTGCCAGTAGAGCGGTTAGCTCCTACAATGAGCAGTTCTTC. Translating it yields CASRAVSSYNEQFF. Complete variable domain (other parts from reference TRBV19 and TRBJ2-1): DGGITQSPKYLFRKEGQNVTLSCEQNLNHDAMYWYRQDPGQGLRLIYYSQIVNDFQKGDIAEGYSVSREKKESFPLTVTSAQKNPTAFYLCASRAVSSYNEQFFGPGTRLTVL.

The chain has TRBV27 and TRBJ2-3; maybe TRBD1 (5 bases). V was cut by 6 bases and J by 5 bases, with 21 bases left in between. Germline V gives CDR1 MNHEY, CDR2 SMNVEV (reference sequence). The CDR3 is 16 amino acids. CDR3 sequence (DNA): TGTGCCAGCAGCCCCTCGGGTCCTTTAAGGGGAGATACGCAGTATTTT. Encoded protein: CASSPSGPLRGDTQYF.

V and J are TRBV27 and TRBJ2-7; D possibly corresponds to TRBD2 (7 bases). This CDR3 spans 15 amino acids. V was shortened by 6 bases and J by 4 bases, with 19 bases between the two germline ends. Germline V gene lookup returns CDR1 MNHEY and CDR2 SMNVEV (reference sequence). The CDR3 coding sequence is TGTGCCAGCAGCCCACTTGGGGGGGGGCTATACGAGCAGTACTTC. Translating gives CASSPLGGGLYEQYF.

The chain combines TRBV7-8 with TRBJ1-2; D not certain. The CDR3 sequence is 12 residues long. V lost 1 base to trimming and J lost 10 bases, with 10 bases between them. Germline-derived CDR1 and CDR2 are SGHVS and FQNEAQ. The CDR3 sequence is CASSLGTGNYTF. In DNA, the CDR3 is TGTGCCAGCAGCTTAGGGACGGGGAACTACACCTTC. The full variable domain, completed using reference TRBV7-8 and TRBJ1-2, is GAGVSQSPRYKVAKRGQDVALRCDPISGHVSLFWYQQALGQGPEFLTYFQNEAQLDKSGLPSDRFFAERPEGSVSTLKIQRTQQEDSAVYLCASSLGTGNYTFGSGTRLTVV.

The rearrangement joins TRBV11-2 to TRBJ2-5; TRBD1 is a possible D gene (5 bases). Germline-derived CDR1 and CDR2 are SGHAT and FQNNGV. Trimming removed 4 bases at V and 7 bases at J, with 16 bases between. The CDR3 contains 14 residues. In DNA form, the CDR3 reads TGTGCCAGCAGCTCCATTTCAGGGCCGGCGACCCAGTACTTC. It yields the protein CASSSISGPATQYF.

This clone has a handful of counts. The J gene is TRBJ1-5, the V gene TRBV29-1, with 7 bases that match TRBD1. This CDR3 region has 14 residues. Germline CDR1 reads SQVTM; CDR2 reads ANQGSEA. Trimming at V came to 5 bases and at J to 7 bases, leaving 11 bases not matched to a gene. CDR3: CSVYTGDGRQPQHF. The CDR3 DNA sequence: TGCAGCGTTTATACAGGGGATGGGAGACAGCCCCAGCATTTT.

The chain combines TRBV6-6 with TRBJ2-7; no definite D call. This CDR3 comprises 15 residues. Germline V CDR1 and CDR2: MNHNY, SVGAGI (reference sequence). Deletions cut 2 bases from V and 6 bases from J, with 17 bases between. CDR3 coding DNA: TGTGCCAGCAGTTACACCCCGCCCGTCGAGTCCGAGCAGTACTTC. This codes for CASSYTPPVESEQYF.

The chain joins TRBV18 to TRBJ2-7, with TRBD1 matching over 7 bases. J was trimmed by 3 bases and V by 2 bases; bases with no gene match: 4. CDR3 length: 14 amino acids. From germline, CDR1 is KGHSH and CDR2 LQKENI. The CDR3, as DNA: TGTGCCAGCTCACCAGGGGACAGATACTACGAGCAGTACTTC. Translation gives CASSPGDRYYEQYF.

The chain carries TRBV5-1 and TRBJ2-1; TRBD2 agrees at 7 bases. The CDR3 extends over 15 amino acids. Germline trimming cut 5 bases from V and 7 bases from J; bases unmatched to any gene: 12. Germline values: CDR1 SGHRS, CDR2 YFSETQ. The CDR3 reads CASSPRRGRGNEQFF. The CDR3 region has the DNA TGCGCCAGCAGTCCGCGTCGCGGGAGAGGAAATGAGCAGTTCTTC.

The V call is TRBV11-2, the J call TRBJ2-3; 10 nucleotides agree with TRBD1. Germline V gives CDR1 SGHAT, CDR2 FQNNGV. Trimming took 5 bases from V and 2 from J; bases not matched to a gene: 7. CDR3 size: 16 residues. The chain's CDR3 is CASSADRGAITDTQYF. CDR3 DNA sequence: TGTGCCAGCAGCGCGGACAGGGGGGCTATCACAGATACGCAGTATTTT.

The chain carries TRBV7-2 and TRBJ2-2; weak D call: TRBD2 (7 bases). Looked up from germline, CDR1 is SGHTA and CDR2 is FQGNSA. This CDR3 is 16 amino acids long. Trimming pared 5 bases from V and 4 bases from J, leaving 17 bases between. The CDR3 spells CASSKGGGGFTGELFF. The CDR3 DNA reads TGTGCCAGCAGCAAGGGCGGCGGGGGCTTCACCGGGGAGCTGTTTTTT.